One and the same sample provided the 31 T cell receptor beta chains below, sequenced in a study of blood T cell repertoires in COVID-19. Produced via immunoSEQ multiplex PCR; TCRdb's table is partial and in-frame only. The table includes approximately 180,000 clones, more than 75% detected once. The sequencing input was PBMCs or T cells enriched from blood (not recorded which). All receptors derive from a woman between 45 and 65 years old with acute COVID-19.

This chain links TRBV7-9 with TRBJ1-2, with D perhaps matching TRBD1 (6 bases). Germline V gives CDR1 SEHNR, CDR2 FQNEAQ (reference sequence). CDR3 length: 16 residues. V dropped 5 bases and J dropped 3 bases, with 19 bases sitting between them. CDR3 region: CASSMGGLGADYGYTF. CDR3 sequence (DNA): TGTGCCAGCAGCATGGGCGGTCTGGGGGCTGACTATGGCTACACCTTC.

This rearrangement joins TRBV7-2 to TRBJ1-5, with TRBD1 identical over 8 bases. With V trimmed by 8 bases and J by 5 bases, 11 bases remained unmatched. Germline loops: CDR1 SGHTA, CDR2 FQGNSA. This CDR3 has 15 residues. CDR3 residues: CASGYPGQGYQPQHF. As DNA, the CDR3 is TGTGCCAGCGGTTACCCCGGACAGGGTTATCAGCCCCAGCATTTT.

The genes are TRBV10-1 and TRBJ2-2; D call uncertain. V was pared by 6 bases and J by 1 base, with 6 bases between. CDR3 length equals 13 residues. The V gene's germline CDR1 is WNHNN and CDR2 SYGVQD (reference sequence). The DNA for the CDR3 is TGCGCCAGCAGGGCGGAGAACACCGGGGAGCTGTTTTTT. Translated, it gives CASRAENTGELFF.

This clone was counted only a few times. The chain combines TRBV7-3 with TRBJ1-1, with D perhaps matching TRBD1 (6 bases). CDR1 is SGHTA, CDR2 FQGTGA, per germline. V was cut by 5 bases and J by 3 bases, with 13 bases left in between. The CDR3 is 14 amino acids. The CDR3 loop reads CASSRTGIDTEAFF. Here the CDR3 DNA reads TGTGCCAGCAGCCGCACAGGGATCGACACTGAAGCTTTCTTT.

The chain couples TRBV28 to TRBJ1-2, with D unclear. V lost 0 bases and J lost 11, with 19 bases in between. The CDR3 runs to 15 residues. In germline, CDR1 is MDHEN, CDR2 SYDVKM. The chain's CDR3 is CASSLWTSNTERYTF. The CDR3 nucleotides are TGTGCCAGCAGTTTATGGACGTCGAACACAGAAAGATACACCTTC.

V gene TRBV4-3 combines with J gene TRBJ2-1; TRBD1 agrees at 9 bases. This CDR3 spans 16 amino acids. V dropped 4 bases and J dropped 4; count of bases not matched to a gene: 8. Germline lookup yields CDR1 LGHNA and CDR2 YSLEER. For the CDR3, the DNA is TGCGCCAGCAGCCCGGCTTCCGGGACAGGGTACAATGAGCAGTTCTTC. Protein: CASSPASGTGYNEQFF.

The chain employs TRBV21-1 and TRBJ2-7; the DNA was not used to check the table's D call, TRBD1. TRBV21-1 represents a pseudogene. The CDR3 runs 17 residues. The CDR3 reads CASSGPATGIWTYEQYV. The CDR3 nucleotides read TGTGCCAGCAGCGGACCGGCGACAGGGATTTGGACCTACGAGCAGTACGTC.

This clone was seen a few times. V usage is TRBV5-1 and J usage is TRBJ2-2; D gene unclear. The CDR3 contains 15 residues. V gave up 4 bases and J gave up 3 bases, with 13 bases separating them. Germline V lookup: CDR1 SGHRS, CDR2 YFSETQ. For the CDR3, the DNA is TGCGCCAGCAGCCCTCCGAGACTCGACACCGGGGAGCTGTTTTTT. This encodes CASSPPRLDTGELFF.

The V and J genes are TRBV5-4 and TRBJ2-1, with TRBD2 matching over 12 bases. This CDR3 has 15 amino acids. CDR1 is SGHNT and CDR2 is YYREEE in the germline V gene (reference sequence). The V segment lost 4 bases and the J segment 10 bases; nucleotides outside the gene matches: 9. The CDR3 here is CASSPWGLAGGEQFF. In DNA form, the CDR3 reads TGTGCCAGCAGCCCGTGGGGGCTAGCGGGGGGGGAGCAGTTCTTC.

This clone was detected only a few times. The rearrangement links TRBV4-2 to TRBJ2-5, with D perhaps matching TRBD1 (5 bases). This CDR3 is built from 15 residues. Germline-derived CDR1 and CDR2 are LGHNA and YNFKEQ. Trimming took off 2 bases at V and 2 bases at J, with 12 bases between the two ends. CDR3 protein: CASSQSLSGQETQYF. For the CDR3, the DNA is TGTGCCAGCAGCCAATCGCTCTCAGGGCAAGAGACCCAGTACTTC.

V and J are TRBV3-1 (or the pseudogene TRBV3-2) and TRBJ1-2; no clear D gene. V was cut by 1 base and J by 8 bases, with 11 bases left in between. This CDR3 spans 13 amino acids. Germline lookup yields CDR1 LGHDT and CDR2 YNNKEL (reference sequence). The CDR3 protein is CASSQVVRGGYTF. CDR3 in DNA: TGTGCCAGCAGCCAAGTAGTGAGAGGCGGCTACACCTTC.

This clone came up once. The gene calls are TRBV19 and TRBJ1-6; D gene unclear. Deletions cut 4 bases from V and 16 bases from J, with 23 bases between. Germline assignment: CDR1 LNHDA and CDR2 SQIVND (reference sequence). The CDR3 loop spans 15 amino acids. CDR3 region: CASSNGRPGNLLLHF. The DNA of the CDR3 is TGTGCCAGTAGTAACGGCCGACCGGGGAATTTGCTGCTCCACTTT.

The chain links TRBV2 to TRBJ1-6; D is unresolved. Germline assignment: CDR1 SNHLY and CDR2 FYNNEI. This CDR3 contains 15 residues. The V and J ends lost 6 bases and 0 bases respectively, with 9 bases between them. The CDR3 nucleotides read TGTGCCAGCAGCGGGTCCAGCTCCTATAATTCACCCCTCCACTTT. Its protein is CASSGSSSYNSPLHF.

CDR3 coding DNA: TGTGCCAGCTGGGACAGTAAGGAATCTAACTATGGCTACACCTTC. It encodes CASWDSKESNYGYTF. The chain has TRBV28 and TRBJ1-2, with TRBD1 identical over 7 bases. CDR1 is MDHEN and CDR2 is SYDVKM in the germline V gene. CDR3 length: 15 residues. V was clipped by 8 bases and J by 0 bases; unmatched bases: 9.

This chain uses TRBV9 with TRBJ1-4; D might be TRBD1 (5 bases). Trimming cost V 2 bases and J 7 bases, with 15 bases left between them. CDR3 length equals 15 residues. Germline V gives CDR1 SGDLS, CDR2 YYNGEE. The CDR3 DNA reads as TGTGCCAGCAGCGTCGTTGCAGGGTTCGGTGAAAAACTGTTTTTT. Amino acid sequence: CASSVVAGFGEKLFF.

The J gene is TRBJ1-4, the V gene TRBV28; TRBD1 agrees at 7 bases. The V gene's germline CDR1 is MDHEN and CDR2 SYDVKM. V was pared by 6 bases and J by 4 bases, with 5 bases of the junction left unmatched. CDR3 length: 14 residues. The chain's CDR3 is CASRTTGRNEKLFF. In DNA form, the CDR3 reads TGTGCCAGCAGGACGACAGGGCGTAATGAAAAACTGTTTTTT.

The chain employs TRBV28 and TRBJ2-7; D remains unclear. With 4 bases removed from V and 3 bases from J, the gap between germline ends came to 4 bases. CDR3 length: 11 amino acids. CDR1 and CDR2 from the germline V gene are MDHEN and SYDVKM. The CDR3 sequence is CASSSFYEQYV. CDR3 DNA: TGTGCCAGCAGTTCGTTCTACGAGCAGTACGTC.

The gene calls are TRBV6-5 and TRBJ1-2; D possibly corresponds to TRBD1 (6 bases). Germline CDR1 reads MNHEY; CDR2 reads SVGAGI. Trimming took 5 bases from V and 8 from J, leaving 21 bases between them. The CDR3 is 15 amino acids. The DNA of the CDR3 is TGTGCCAGCAGTAAGATGAGGGAAGGGGGAAGCGGCTACACCTTC. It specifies CASSKMREGGSGYTF.

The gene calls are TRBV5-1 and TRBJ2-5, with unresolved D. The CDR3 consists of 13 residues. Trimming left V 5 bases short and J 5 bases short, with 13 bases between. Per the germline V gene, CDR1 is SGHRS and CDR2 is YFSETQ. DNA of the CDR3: TGCGCCAGCAGGAAGGCGGCGGAGGAGACCCAGTACTTC. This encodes CASRKAAEETQYF.

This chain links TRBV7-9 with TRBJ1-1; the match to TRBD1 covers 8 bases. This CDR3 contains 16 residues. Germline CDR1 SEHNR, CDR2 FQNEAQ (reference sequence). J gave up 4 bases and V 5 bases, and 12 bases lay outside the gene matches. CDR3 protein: CASSKGAGGVSTEAFF. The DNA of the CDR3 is TGTGCCAGCAGCAAAGGGGCAGGGGGCGTGAGCACTGAAGCTTTCTTT. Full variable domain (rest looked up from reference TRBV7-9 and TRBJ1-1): DTGVSQNPRHKITKRGQNVTFRCDPISEHNRLYWYRQTLGQGPEFLTYFQNEAQLEKSRLLSDRFSAERPKGSFSTLEIQRTEQGDSAMYLCASSKGAGGVSTEAFFGQGTRLTVV.

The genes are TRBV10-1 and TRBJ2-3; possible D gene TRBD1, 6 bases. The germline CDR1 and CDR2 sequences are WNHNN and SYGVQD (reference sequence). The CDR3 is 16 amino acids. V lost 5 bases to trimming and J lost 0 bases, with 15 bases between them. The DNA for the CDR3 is TGCGCCAGCAGTTCCCCTACAGGGATGAGCACAGATACGCAGTATTTT. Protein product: CASSSPTGMSTDTQYF.

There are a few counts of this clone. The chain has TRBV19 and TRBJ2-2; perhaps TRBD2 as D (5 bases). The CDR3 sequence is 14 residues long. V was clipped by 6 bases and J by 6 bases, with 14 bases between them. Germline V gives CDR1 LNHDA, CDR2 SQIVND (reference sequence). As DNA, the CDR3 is TGTGCCAGTAGGACACCCACTAGTTCCGGGGAGCTGTTTTTT. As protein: CASRTPTSSGELFF.

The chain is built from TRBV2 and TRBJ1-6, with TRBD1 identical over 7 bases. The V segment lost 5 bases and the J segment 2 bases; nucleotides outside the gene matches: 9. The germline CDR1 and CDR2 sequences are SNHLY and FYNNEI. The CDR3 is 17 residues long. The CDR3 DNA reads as TGTGCCAGCAGTATCCGGGAGCAGGGGGCCTATAATTCACCCCTCCACTTT. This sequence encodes CASSIREQGAYNSPLHF. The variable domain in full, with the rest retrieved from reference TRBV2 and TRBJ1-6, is EPEVTQTPSHQVTQMGQEVILRCVPISNHLYFYWYRQILGQKVEFLVSFYNNEISEKSEIFDDQFSVERPDGSNFTLKIRSTKLEDSAMYFCASSIREQGAYNSPLHFGNGTRLTVT.

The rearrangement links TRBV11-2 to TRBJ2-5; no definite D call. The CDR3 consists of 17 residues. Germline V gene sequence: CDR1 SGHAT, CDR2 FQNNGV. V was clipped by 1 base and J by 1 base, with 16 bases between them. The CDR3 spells CASSLGLVQSSQETQYF. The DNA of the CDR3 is TGTGCCAGCAGCTTAGGGCTGGTGCAGTCAAGCCAAGAGACCCAGTACTTC.

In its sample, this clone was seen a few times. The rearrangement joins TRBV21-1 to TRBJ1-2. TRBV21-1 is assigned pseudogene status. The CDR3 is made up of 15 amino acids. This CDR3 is CASSNPGSDSYGYTF. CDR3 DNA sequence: TGTGCCAGCAGCAACCCCGGGAGTGACTCCTATGGCTACACCTTC.

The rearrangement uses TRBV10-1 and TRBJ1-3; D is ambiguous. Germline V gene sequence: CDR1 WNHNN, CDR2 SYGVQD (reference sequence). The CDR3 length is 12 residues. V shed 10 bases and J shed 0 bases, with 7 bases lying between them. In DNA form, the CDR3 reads TGCGCCATCATGAGCTCTGGAAACACCATATATTTT. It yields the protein CAIMSSGNTIYF.

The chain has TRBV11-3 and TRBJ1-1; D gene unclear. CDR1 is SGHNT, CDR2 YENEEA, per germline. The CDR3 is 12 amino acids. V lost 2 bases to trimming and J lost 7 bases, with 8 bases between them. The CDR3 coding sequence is TGTGCCAGCAGCTTACGACAAGGTGAAGCTTTCTTT. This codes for CASSLRQGEAFF.

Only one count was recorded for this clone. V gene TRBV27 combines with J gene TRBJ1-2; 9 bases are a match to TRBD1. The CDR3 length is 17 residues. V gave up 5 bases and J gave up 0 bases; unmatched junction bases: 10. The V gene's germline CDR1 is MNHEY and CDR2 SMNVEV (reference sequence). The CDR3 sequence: CASSLRGGTGTNYGYTF. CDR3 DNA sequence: TGTGCCAGCAGTCTAAGAGGGGGGACAGGGACTAACTATGGCTACACCTTC.

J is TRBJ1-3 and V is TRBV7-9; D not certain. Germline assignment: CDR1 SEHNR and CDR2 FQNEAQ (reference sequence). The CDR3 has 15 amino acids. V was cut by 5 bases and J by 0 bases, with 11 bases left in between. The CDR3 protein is CASSPPGVSGNTIYF. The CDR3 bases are TGTGCCAGCAGCCCGCCGGGAGTCTCTGGAAACACCATATATTTT.

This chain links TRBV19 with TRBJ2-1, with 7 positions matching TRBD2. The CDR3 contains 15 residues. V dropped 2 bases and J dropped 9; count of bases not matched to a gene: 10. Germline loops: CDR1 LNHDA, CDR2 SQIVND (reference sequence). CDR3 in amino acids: CASSIILADEGEQFF. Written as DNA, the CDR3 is TGTGCCAGTAGTATAATCCTAGCGGATGAGGGTGAGCAGTTCTTC.

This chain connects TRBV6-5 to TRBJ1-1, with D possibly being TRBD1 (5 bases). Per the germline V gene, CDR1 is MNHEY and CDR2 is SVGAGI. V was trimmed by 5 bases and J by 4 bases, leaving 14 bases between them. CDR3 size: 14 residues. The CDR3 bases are TGTGCCAGCAGTAAGCAAGGGGCTGGCACTGAAGCTTTCTTT. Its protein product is CASSKQGAGTEAFF.